This entry lists 14 T cell receptor beta chains sequenced from one sample in a study of identical twins. TCRdb reprocessed the 5' RACE reads via MiXCR and lists one record per CDR3 protein. Seen here are 210,000 or so distinct CDR3 sequences, approximately 15% observed once, and the top ten hold 40%. A further study also used this sample, focusing on T cells expressing NK-cell markers.

The sequencing sample was made of CD8+ T cells sorted from blood. These TCRs come from a woman aged 18-29 years in good health.

There are a few counts of this clonotype. This sequence joins TRBV7-3 and TRBJ2-1, with 8 bases identical to TRBD2. V shed 0 bases and J 7 bases; nucleotides not matched to a gene: 5. The CDR3 loop spans 15 amino acids. Germline CDR1 is SGHTA and CDR2 is FQGTGA. Here the CDR3 reads CASSLTGGARNEQFF. CDR3 DNA: TGTGCCAGCAGCTTAACCGGGGGGGCCCGGAATGAGCAGTTCTTC. Filled out from reference TRBV7-3 and TRBJ2-1, the complete variable domain reads GAGVSQTPSNKVTEKGKYVELRCDPISGHTALYWYRQSLGQGPEFLIYFQGTGAADDSGLPNDRFFAVRPEGSVSTLKIQRTERGDSAVYLCASSLTGGARNEQFFGPGTRLTVL.

This clonotype has a handful of counts. The chain uses TRBV27 and TRBJ1-1, with D possibly matching TRBD1 (6 bases). This CDR3 is built from 12 residues. V was clipped by 3 bases and J by 8 bases, with 10 bases between them. Per the germline V gene, CDR1 is MNHEY and CDR2 is SMNVEV (reference sequence). CDR3 region: CASSFGGREAFF. CDR3 bases: TGTGCCAGCAGTTTTGGGGGCCGCGAAGCTTTCTTT.

This clonotype was observed a handful of times. This CDR3 is CSADLRGASYEQYF. In nucleotides, the CDR3 is TGCAGTGCCGACCTTCGGGGAGCCAGTTACGAGCAGTACTTC. This chain uses TRBV20-1 with TRBJ2-7, with D perhaps matching TRBD2 (5 bases). The CDR3 length is 14 residues. Germline V gene sequence: CDR1 DFQATT, CDR2 SNEGSKA (reference sequence). V gave up 6 bases and J gave up 4 bases, with 19 bases separating them.

This chain joins TRBV9 and TRBJ2-2; maybe TRBD2 (6 bases). CDR3 length: 16 amino acids. V lost 0 bases and J 0 bases, leaving 9 bases between the germline ends. Germline loops: CDR1 SGDLS, CDR2 YYNGEE. Here the CDR3 DNA reads TGTGCCAGCAGCGTAGGAGGAGGGTCGAACACCGGGGAGCTGTTTTTT. This codes for CASSVGGGSNTGELFF. Combining the CDR3 with reference TRBV9 and TRBJ2-2 gives the whole variable domain DSGVTQTPKHLITATGQRVTLRCSPRSGDLSVYWYQQSLDQGLQFLIQYYNGEERAKGNILERFSAQQFPDLHSELNLSSLELGDSALYFCASSVGGGSNTGELFFGEGSRLTVL.

J is TRBJ2-2 and V is TRBV4-3; D unclear. The germline V and J ends were trimmed by 0 bases and 5 bases, with 4 bases remaining between them. The CDR3 sequence is 13 residues long. Germline assignment: CDR1 LGHNA and CDR2 YSLEER. The CDR3 sequence: CASSQDFTGELFF. DNA of the CDR3: TGCGCCAGCAGCCAAGATTTTACCGGGGAGCTGTTTTTT.

This clonotype was detected a few times. The chain recombines TRBV5-1 with TRBJ2-1; 8 bases align to TRBD2. The length of the CDR3 is 15 residues. Germline loops: CDR1 SGHRS, CDR2 YFSETQ. V trimming: 3 bases; J trimming: 2 bases; junction bases outside the gene matches: 4. CDR3 residues: CASSSFSGAYNEQFF. CDR3 coding DNA: TGCGCCAGCAGCTCCTTTAGCGGGGCCTACAATGAGCAGTTCTTC.

This clonotype was counted ten times or more. V is TRBV12-3 or TRBV12-4 and J is TRBJ2-3; D perhaps matches TRBD1 (6 bases). V lost 3 bases and J lost 3, with 10 bases in between. The CDR3 covers 14 residues. The CDR3 DNA follows: TGTGCCAGCAGTTTTGGGGGCCCTACAGATACGCAGTATTTT. As protein: CASSFGGPTDTQYF.

This clonotype was seen a few times. DNA for the CDR3: TGTGCCAGCCCCGGACAGGGGGTAAACACAGATACGCAGTATTTT. This translates into CASPGQGVNTDTQYF. The genes are TRBV7-9 and TRBJ2-3; 10 bases are shared with TRBD1. With V trimmed by 8 bases and J by 2 bases, 7 bases remained unmatched. The CDR3 consists of 15 residues. Per germline, CDR1 SEHNR and CDR2 FQNEAQ (reference sequence).

This clonotype was detected many times. DNA for the CDR3: TGTGCCAGCAGTGAAGGGACAGAAGAGGACGAGCAGTACTTC. This codes for CASSEGTEEDEQYF. J is TRBJ2-7 and V is TRBV6-1; weak D call: TRBD1 (6 bases). Germline CDR1 MNHNS, CDR2 SASEGT. The CDR3 is 14 amino acids. With 1 base removed from V and 5 bases from J, the gap between germline ends came to 12 bases.

The chain carries TRBV7-9 and TRBJ1-3; TRBD1 might be the D (5 bases). V gave up 3 bases and J gave up 3 bases, with 9 bases separating them. The CDR3 contains 14 residues. In germline, CDR1 is SEHNR, CDR2 FQNEAQ (reference sequence). DNA of the CDR3: TGTGCCAGCAGCTTCCAGGGTGGTGGAAACACCATATATTTT. Translation gives CASSFQGGGNTIYF. Drawing the rest from reference TRBV7-9 and TRBJ1-3, the complete variable domain is DTGVSQNPRHKITKRGQNVTFRCDPISEHNRLYWYRQTLGQGPEFLTYFQNEAQLEKSRLLSDRFSAERPKGSFSTLEIQRTEQGDSAMYLCASSFQGGGNTIYFGEGSWLTVV.

The J gene is TRBJ2-1, the V gene TRBV6-1; D is unresolved. The V gene's germline CDR1 is MNHNS and CDR2 SASEGT. Trimming left V 6 bases short and J 1 base short, with 13 bases between. This CDR3 spans 15 amino acids. CDR3 loop: CASSLDSRSYNEQFF. As DNA, the CDR3 is TGTGCCAGCAGCCTAGACTCACGTTCCTACAATGAGCAGTTCTTC.

This clonotype was recorded at least ten times. The V and J genes are TRBV3-1 and TRBJ2-4; 8 positions agree with TRBD2. The ends lost 0 bases at V and 0 bases at J; junction bases unmatched: 10. This CDR3 contains 19 residues. The germline gives CDR1 LGHDT, CDR2 YNNKEL (reference sequence). The CDR3 nucleotides read TGTGCCAGCAGCCAAGATTCGCCTAGCGGGTTGATAGCCAAAAACATTCAGTACTTC. This sequence encodes CASSQDSPSGLIAKNIQYF.

The chain recombines TRBV13 with TRBJ2-1, with D perhaps TRBD2 (5 bases). V lost 4 bases to trimming and J lost 9 bases, with 22 bases between them. Germline values: CDR1 PRHDT, CDR2 FYEKMQ (reference sequence). The CDR3 has 16 amino acids. CDR3 residues: CASSSKTSAQSGEQFF. The DNA of the CDR3 is TGTGCCAGCAGCTCAAAAACTAGTGCCCAGTCGGGTGAGCAGTTCTTC.

This clonotype was seen a handful of times. The chain combines TRBV2 with TRBJ2-7, with TRBD1 identical over 9 bases. Germline V gene sequence: CDR1 SNHLY, CDR2 FYNNEI. Unmatched junction bases numbered 6, after V lost 5 bases and J lost 1 base. The CDR3 loop spans 15 amino acids. The CDR3 protein is CASSLTTGGSYEQYF. The CDR3 DNA is TGTGCCAGCAGTCTTACGACAGGGGGATCCTACGAGCAGTACTTC. The full variable domain, with the rest looked up from reference TRBV2 and TRBJ2-7, is EPEVTQTPSHQVTQMGQEVILRCVPISNHLYFYWYRQILGQKVEFLVSFYNNEISEKSEIFDDQFSVERPDGSNFTLKIRSTKLEDSAMYFCASSLTTGGSYEQYFGPGTRLTVT.